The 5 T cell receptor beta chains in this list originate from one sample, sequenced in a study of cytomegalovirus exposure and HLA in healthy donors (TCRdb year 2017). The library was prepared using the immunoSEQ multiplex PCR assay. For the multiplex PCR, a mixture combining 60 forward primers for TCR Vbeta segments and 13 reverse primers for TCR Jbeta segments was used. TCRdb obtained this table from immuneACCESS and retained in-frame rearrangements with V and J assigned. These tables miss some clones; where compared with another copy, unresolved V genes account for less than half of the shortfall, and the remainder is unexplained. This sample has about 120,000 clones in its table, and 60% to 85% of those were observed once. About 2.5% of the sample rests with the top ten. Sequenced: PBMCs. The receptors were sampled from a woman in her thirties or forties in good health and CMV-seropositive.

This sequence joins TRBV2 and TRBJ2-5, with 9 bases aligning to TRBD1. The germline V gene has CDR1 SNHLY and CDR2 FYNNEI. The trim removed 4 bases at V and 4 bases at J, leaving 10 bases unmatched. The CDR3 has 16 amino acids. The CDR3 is CASSVPGQGSGETQYF. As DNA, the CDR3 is TGTGCCAGCAGTGTACCGGGACAGGGTTCAGGAGAGACCCAGTACTTC.

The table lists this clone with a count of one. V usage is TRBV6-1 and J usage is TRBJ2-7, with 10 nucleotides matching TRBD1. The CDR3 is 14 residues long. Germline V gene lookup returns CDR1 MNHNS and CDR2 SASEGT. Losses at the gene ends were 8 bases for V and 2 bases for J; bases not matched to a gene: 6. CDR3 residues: CASQRGQGPYEQYF. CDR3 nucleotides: TGTGCCAGCCAGAGGGGACAGGGGCCCTACGAGCAGTACTTC.

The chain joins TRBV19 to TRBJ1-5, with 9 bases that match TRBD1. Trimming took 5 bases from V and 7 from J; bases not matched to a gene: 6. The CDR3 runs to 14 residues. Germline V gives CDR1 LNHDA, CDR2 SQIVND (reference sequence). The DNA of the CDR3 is TGTGCCAGTAGTCACAGGGGGCCGACGCAGCCCCAGCATTTT. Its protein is CASSHRGPTQPQHF.

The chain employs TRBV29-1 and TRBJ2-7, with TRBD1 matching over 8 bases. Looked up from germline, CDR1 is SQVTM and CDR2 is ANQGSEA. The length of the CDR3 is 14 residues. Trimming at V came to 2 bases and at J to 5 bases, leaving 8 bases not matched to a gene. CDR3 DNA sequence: TGCAGCGTTGAAACCCCAGGGGGCTACCACGAGCAGTACTTC. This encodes CSVETPGGYHEQYF.

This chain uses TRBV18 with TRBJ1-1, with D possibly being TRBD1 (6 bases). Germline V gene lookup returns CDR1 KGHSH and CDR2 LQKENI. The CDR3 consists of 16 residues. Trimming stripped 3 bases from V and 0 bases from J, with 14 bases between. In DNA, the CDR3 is TGTGCCAGCTCACCTTCGACAGGCACCATGAACACTGAAGCTTTCTTT. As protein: CASSPSTGTMNTEAFF.